This T cell receptor (beta chain) originates from a study of cytomegalovirus exposure and HLA in healthy donors. Whole-study results and caveats: It was reported in a later analysis that an Asian-associated ancestry cluster showed fewer N-insertions than the 666-donor mean. Available immune exposure information covered CMV serostatus only.

Comment on this clone: No antigen is known for it.

This PCR relied on a set of 60 Vbeta primers and 13 Jbeta primers. Repertoires were generated with immunoSEQ multiplex PCR, while TCRdb's copy carries only in-frame clones and drops some. The repertoire holds approximately 100,000 clones, under 85% seen once, with roughly 3.9% in the top ten. Germline loops: CDR1 MNHNY, CDR2 SVGAGI (reference sequence). The CDR3 runs to 14 residues. V lost 5 bases and J lost 1, with 6 bases in between. The chain combines TRBV6-6 with TRBJ2-6, with D perhaps TRBD2 (5 bases). The clonotype originates from a woman aged 40 to 50 in good health and CMV-seropositive. Sequenced sample: PBMCs. The CDR3, as DNA: TGTGCCAGCAGTAGCGGTTCTGGGGCCAACGTCCTGACTTTC. It codes for CASSSGSGANVLTF.